Ten or more counts support the clone carrying this T cell receptor beta chain. Its target is unknown. This sample was taken from a study of Graves' ophthalmopathy and Graves' hyperthyroidism. CDR3 length equals 14 residues. Looked up from germline, CDR1 is SEHNR and CDR2 is FQNEAQ (reference sequence). With 7 bases removed from V and 5 bases from J, the gap between germline ends came to 14 bases. Points from the study as a whole: Cross-validated, the 13-signature model showed 87.88%/81.08% sensitivity/specificity, and 80%/75% in the test set.

Researchers took RNA transcripts and amplified TCR beta CDR3 regions from them. An opening RT-PCR round employed HTBI primers and preceded a second-round multiplex PCR. TCRdb re-called the multiplex PCR reads with MiXCR, one entry per CDR3 protein. The sample includes approximately 540,000 distinct CDR3 sequences, about two fifths seen only once; the top ten take around 4.6%. The origin of this receptor is an adult man with Graves' hyperthyroidism. Sequencing was performed on peripheral blood or thyroid tissue (not recorded which). V usage is TRBV7-9 and J usage is TRBJ2-2; D is perhaps TRBD2 (5 bases). The CDR3 loop is CASTPTTGTGELFF. The CDR3, as DNA: TGTGCCAGCACCCCGACCACGGGGACCGGGGAGCTGTTTTTT. Full variable domain (missing parts from reference TRBV7-9 and TRBJ2-2): DTGVSQNPRHKITKRGQNVTFRCDPISEHNRLYWYRQTLGQGPEFLTYFQNEAQLEKSRLLSDRFSAERPKGSFSTLEIQRTEQGDSAMYLCASTPTTGTGELFFGEGSRLTVL.